Shown below are 5 T cell receptor beta chains from a single sample sequenced in a study of cytomegalovirus exposure and HLA in healthy donors. Researchers ran the PCR with 60 Vbeta and 13 Jbeta primers. TCRdb's table, derived via immunoSEQ multiplex PCR, lists solely in-frame clones and lacks some. The repertoire has roughly 200,000 clones, 65% to 80% of them found once; the top ten carry around 4.8%. Sequencing was performed on PBMCs. The receptors originated from a woman in her twenties or thirties in good health and CMV-seropositive.

The CDR3 spells CASSLGVVAFF. CDR3 DNA: TGTGCCAGCAGTTTAGGGGTTGTAGCTTTCTTT. This chain connects TRBV6-5 to TRBJ1-1; TRBD1 might be the D (5 bases). Trimming left V 4 bases short and J 10 bases short, with 10 bases between. The CDR3 has 11 amino acids. Germline CDR1 reads MNHEY; CDR2 reads SVGAGI.

The gene calls are TRBV9 and TRBJ2-2; TRBD2 matches at 10 bases. Germline CDR1 reads SGDLS; CDR2 reads YYNGEE. The CDR3 is 15 amino acids. V lost 6 bases to trimming and J lost 7 bases; unmatched junction nucleotides: 9. CDR3 nucleotide sequence: TGTGCCAGCAAGGGAACTAGCGGGACCGGCGGGGAGCTGTTTTTT. Its translation is CASKGTSGTGGELFF.

The V and J genes are TRBV30 and TRBJ1-4, with D tentatively TRBD1 (6 bases). Germline V lookup: CDR1 GTSNPN, CDR2 SVGIG (reference sequence). This CDR3 is 13 amino acids long. Trimming shortened V by 0 bases and J by 7 bases, and 9 bases separated the two germline ends. The CDR3 DNA sequence: TGTGCCTGGAGTGTCTACAGGGTTGAAAAACTGTTTTTT. Its translation is CAWSVYRVEKLFF.

This clone was observed a handful of times. The CDR3: CASSFSGNSNQPQHF. The CDR3 nucleotides read TGTGCCAGCAGTTTTTCGGGGAATAGCAATCAGCCCCAGCATTTT. The gene calls are TRBV27 and TRBJ1-5; D remains unclear. V lost 3 bases, J lost 0 bases, and 9 bases lay in between. The CDR3 contains 15 residues. In germline, CDR1 is MNHEY, CDR2 SMNVEV (reference sequence).

This clone has just a few counts. This chain uses TRBV9 with TRBJ1-3; 9 bases are a match to TRBD1. This CDR3 is built from 17 residues. Germline V lookup: CDR1 SGDLS, CDR2 YYNGEE. V gave up 3 bases and J gave up 1 base; unmatched junction bases: 8. DNA of the CDR3: TGTGCCAGCAGCGCTGGACAGGGGCCGGGGTCTGGAAACACCATATATTTT. It encodes CASSAGQGPGSGNTIYF.